This entry lists 27 T cell receptor beta chains sequenced from one sample in a study of OX40 agonist ivuxolimab in advanced cancers. Sequencing was performed with immunoSEQ multiplex PCR; in TCRdb, only in-frame clones are kept and a portion is missing. The table includes approximately 45,000 clones, about 88% detected once. This specimen consisted of CD4+ or CD8+ T cells sorted from blood, obtained in a trial of the OX40 agonist ivuxolimab. The receptors stem from an adult with an advanced solid tumor such as melanoma, head and neck, liver or kidney cancer.

This chain uses TRBV4-1 with TRBJ2-5; D unresolved. The J call may be incorrect, as the DNA end agrees better with TRBJ2-7. The CDR3 covers 16 residues. Germline V gene data show CDR1 as MGHRA and CDR2 as YSYEKL. CDR3: CASSQDPLSLGYEQYF. Written as DNA, the CDR3 is TGCGCCAGCAGCCAAGATCCCCTATCCTTAGGCTACGAGCAGTACTTC.

This clone was observed a single time. This rearrangement joins TRBV4-3 to TRBJ2-1, with 7 bases matching TRBD1. Trimming cost V 3 bases and J 2 bases; bases outside gene matches: 7. This CDR3 is 16 amino acids long. Germline V gene data show CDR1 as LGHNA and CDR2 as YSLEER. The CDR3 here is CASSHSTGQAYNEQFF. CDR3 DNA sequence: TGCGCCAGCAGCCACTCGACAGGACAGGCCTACAATGAGCAGTTCTTC.

The rearrangement joins TRBV4-1 to TRBJ1-4; TRBD1 matches 7 bases. The CDR3 has 15 amino acids. The germline V gene has CDR1 MGHRA and CDR2 YSYEKL. V was pared by 0 bases and J by 7 bases, with 5 bases of the junction left unmatched. DNA for the CDR3: TGCGCCAGCAGCCAAGATCAGGGGGTCGGTGAAAAACTGTTTTTT. Its protein product is CASSQDQGVGEKLFF.

The chain combines TRBV20-1 with TRBJ1-1; perhaps TRBD1 as D (5 bases). In germline, CDR1 is DFQATT, CDR2 SNEGSKA (reference sequence). The CDR3 totals 11 residues. V was cut by 5 bases and J by 8 bases, with 12 bases left in between. The CDR3, as DNA: TGCAGTGCTTTCCGGACAACCGAAGCTTTCTTT. Translating gives CSAFRTTEAFF.

J is TRBJ2-5 and V is TRBV4-2, with D perhaps TRBD2 (5 bases). This CDR3 contains 16 residues. V was trimmed by 0 bases and J by 3 bases, leaving 14 bases between them. Germline CDR1 reads LGHNA; CDR2 reads YNFKEQ. CDR3 residues: CASSQESGSPEETQYF. DNA for the CDR3: TGTGCCAGCAGCCAAGAATCGGGGTCCCCTGAAGAGACCCAGTACTTC.

The rearrangement uses TRBV18 and TRBJ2-2; D may be TRBD1 (6 bases). The CDR3 length is 15 residues. V lost 5 bases, J lost 0 bases, and 10 bases lay in between. The germline gives CDR1 KGHSH, CDR2 LQKENI. The chain's CDR3 is CASSVQGTNTGELFF. CDR3 sequence (DNA): TGTGCCAGCTCAGTACAGGGCACGAACACCGGGGAGCTGTTTTTT.

The chain carries TRBV29-1 and TRBJ2-5; possible D gene TRBD1, 5 bases. Trimming took 6 bases from V and 0 from J, leaving 11 bases between them. Germline CDR1 is SQVTM and CDR2 is ANQGSEA. This CDR3 contains 13 residues. DNA of the CDR3: TGCAGCGTGAAAGACAGCTACCAAGAGACCCAGTACTTC. Encoded protein: CSVKDSYQETQYF.

This clone turned up a few times. The CDR3 is CAWKRGSSYEQYF. The DNA for the CDR3 is TGTGCCTGGAAACGGGGATCCTCCTACGAGCAGTACTTC. The chain combines TRBV30 with TRBJ2-7; maybe TRBD2 (5 bases). This CDR3 is built from 13 residues. Germline V gene data show CDR1 as GTSNPN and CDR2 as SVGIG (reference sequence). The V end was cut by 4 bases, the J end by 0 bases, with 10 bases between.

V gene TRBV29-1 combines with J gene TRBJ1-2, with 7 bases identical to TRBD1. V gave up 7 bases and J gave up 10 bases; unmatched junction bases: 9. The CDR3 is 11 amino acids. Per the germline V gene, CDR1 is SQVTM and CDR2 is ANQGSEA. DNA of the CDR3: TGCAGCGCAGAGGGGGCTCAGGACTACACCTTC. As protein: CSAEGAQDYTF.

The chain combines TRBV11-2 with TRBJ2-3; a possible D gene is TRBD1 (6 bases). The CDR3 has 15 residues. V lost 1 base to trimming and J lost 3 bases, with 11 bases between them. From germline, CDR1 is SGHAT and CDR2 FQNNGV. The CDR3: CASSLVEQGTDTQYF. The CDR3 DNA reads as TGTGCCAGCAGCTTAGTTGAGCAGGGGACAGATACGCAGTATTTT.

This chain links TRBV5-1 with TRBJ2-5; TRBD1 agrees at 7 bases. Germline assignment: CDR1 SGHRS and CDR2 YFSETQ. The CDR3 spans 14 residues. Trimming at V came to 0 bases and at J to 3 bases, leaving 2 bases not matched to a gene. The CDR3 protein is CASSLEGTEETQYF. DNA for the CDR3: TGCGCCAGCAGCTTGGAAGGGACAGAAGAGACCCAGTACTTC.

Remarks on this clone: Other DNA sequences in the sample encode the same CDR3. J is TRBJ2-7 and V is TRBV5-1; 9 nucleotides match TRBD1. The CDR3 is 14 amino acids. Trimming cost V 4 bases and J 5 bases; bases outside gene matches: 7. CDR1 SGHRS and CDR2 YFSETQ come from the germline V gene. The DNA for the CDR3 is TGCGCCAGCAGCCTGGGACAGGGAGGGGACGAGCAGTACTTC. Translation gives CASSLGQGGDEQYF.

This clone was seen a handful of times. The CDR3 loop reads CASIPSNTVIEAFF. DNA for the CDR3: TGTGCCAGTATTCCTTCTAATACGGTGATTGAAGCTTTCTTT. The genes are TRBV19 and TRBJ1-1; D remains unclear. V was pared by 7 bases and J by 7 bases, with 19 bases between. Germline V gene sequence: CDR1 LNHDA, CDR2 SQIVND (reference sequence). The CDR3 has 14 residues. The full variable domain, with the rest looked up from reference TRBV19 and TRBJ1-1, is DGGITQSPKYLFRKEGQNVTLSCEQNLNHDAMYWYRQDPGQGLRLIYYSQIVNDFQKGDIAEGYSVSREKKESFPLTVTSAQKNPTAFYLCASIPSNTVIEAFFGQGTRLTVV.

CDR3 loop: CASSSGQGYEQYF. The CDR3 bases are TGCGCCAGCAGCTCCGGACAGGGGTACGAGCAGTACTTC. The gene calls are TRBV5-1 and TRBJ2-7, with 9 bases identical to TRBD1. J gave up 4 bases and V 3 bases, and 2 bases lay outside the gene matches. The CDR3 is 13 amino acids. Germline loops: CDR1 SGHRS, CDR2 YFSETQ.

The rearrangement joins TRBV7-8 to TRBJ1-2; TRBD1 matches 8 bases. This CDR3 is built from 15 residues. V lost 0 bases, J lost 7 bases, and 7 bases stayed unmatched. The germline CDR1 and CDR2 sequences are SGHVS and FQNEAQ. The CDR3 spells CASSLAGQEGAGYTF. DNA for the CDR3: TGTGCCAGCAGCTTAGCGGGACAGGAGGGAGCTGGCTACACCTTC.

This clone was observed many times. This chain uses TRBV9 with TRBJ1-5; D remains unclear. The CDR3 is made up of 17 amino acids. Germline-derived CDR1 and CDR2 are SGDLS and YYNGEE. With 0 bases removed from V and 0 bases from J, the gap between germline ends came to 13 bases. CDR3 in amino acids: CASSVDGRPYSNQPQHF. The CDR3 bases are TGTGCCAGCAGCGTAGACGGGCGCCCGTATAGCAATCAGCCCCAGCATTTT.

The genes are TRBV11-2 and TRBJ2-7, with TRBD2 matching over 12 bases. The CDR3 sequence is 14 residues long. The ends lost 5 bases at V and 4 bases at J; junction bases unmatched: 3. Germline CDR1 SGHAT, CDR2 FQNNGV. CDR3 sequence: CASSPTSGSYEQYF. DNA for the CDR3: TGTGCCAGCAGCCCGACTAGCGGGAGTTACGAGCAGTACTTC.

The chain combines TRBV19 with TRBJ2-7; D gene unclear. Germline V gene data show CDR1 as LNHDA and CDR2 as SQIVND (reference sequence). CDR3 length: 11 residues. Deletions cut 3 bases from V and 9 bases from J, with 9 bases between. The CDR3 DNA reads as TGTGCCAGTAGTATCTCTGACGTGCAGTACTTC. This sequence encodes CASSISDVQYF.

V and J are TRBV6-5 and TRBJ1-2; no clear D. Germline-derived CDR1 and CDR2 are MNHEY and SVGAGI. CDR3 length equals 13 residues. V was cut by 3 bases and J by 2 bases, with 7 bases left in between. CDR3 loop: CASSYNLNYGYTF. DNA of the CDR3: TGTGCCAGCAGTTATAACCTAAACTATGGCTACACCTTC.

The CDR3: CASSRRDSLPDTQYF. CDR3 nucleotide sequence: TGTGCCAGCTCCCGACGGGACTCCCTCCCAGATACGCAGTATTTT. V usage is TRBV6-1 and J usage is TRBJ2-3; tentative D call: TRBD2 (6 bases). Germline CDR1 is MNHNS and CDR2 is SASEGT. The V end was cut by 8 bases, the J end by 4 bases, with 19 bases between. There are 15 residues in the CDR3.

The V call is TRBV27, the J call TRBJ2-5; D is possibly TRBD1 or TRBD2 (5 bases each). This CDR3 has 13 amino acids. The germline V gene encodes CDR1 MNHEY and CDR2 SMNVEV (reference sequence). The V gene lost 6 bases and the J gene lost 11 bases, with 19 bases spanning the gap. The CDR3 DNA sequence: TGTGCCAGCAGGCTACCGGGGCGAGGGGAGCAGTACTTC. Protein sequence: CASRLPGRGEQYF.

A few counts support this clone. The chain recombines TRBV19 with TRBJ2-7; D not certain. Germline V lookup: CDR1 LNHDA, CDR2 SQIVND (reference sequence). This CDR3 spans 14 amino acids. Trimming took 9 bases from V and 4 from J, leaving 19 bases between them. In nucleotides, the CDR3 is TGTGCCAGCACTGGAAAACACGGGTCATACGAGCAGTACTTC. Protein: CASTGKHGSYEQYF.

The rearrangement links TRBV11-2 to TRBJ2-1; D remains ambiguous. CDR1 is SGHAT, CDR2 FQNNGV, per germline. Trimming took off 1 base at V and 0 bases at J, with 4 bases between the two ends. This CDR3 region has 14 residues. CDR3 in DNA: TGTGCCAGCAGCTTAGGGAGCTCCTACAATGAGCAGTTCTTC. Translating gives CASSLGSSYNEQFF.

The gene calls are TRBV7-3 and TRBJ2-1; weak D call: TRBD2 (6 bases). Looked up from germline, CDR1 is SGHTA and CDR2 is FQGTGA. The CDR3 loop spans 14 amino acids. The V gene lost 2 bases and the J gene lost 5 bases, with 10 bases spanning the gap. CDR3 coding DNA: TGTGCCAGCAGCTTATTCGGGGGAAACAATGAGCAGTTCTTC. Its protein product is CASSLFGGNNEQFF.

The gene calls are TRBV11-3 and TRBJ2-5; D is unresolved. The germline V gene encodes CDR1 SGHNT and CDR2 YENEEA. V gave up 4 bases and J gave up 4 bases, with 10 bases separating them. The CDR3 runs to 13 residues. CDR3 in amino acids: CASSSNFRETQYF. The DNA of the CDR3 is TGTGCCAGCAGCTCCAATTTTCGAGAGACCCAGTACTTC.

The chain has TRBV7-3 and TRBJ2-2, with TRBD2 matching over 12 bases. Germline V lookup: CDR1 SGHTA, CDR2 FQGTGA. Germline trimming cut 2 bases from V and 2 bases from J; bases unmatched to any gene: 18. The CDR3 runs 22 residues. The CDR3 nucleotides are TGTGCCAGCAGCTTACATCGACTAGCGGGAGTAGGGAATAGGGGAAACACCGGGGAGCTGTTTTTT. Its translation is CASSLHRLAGVGNRGNTGELFF. Variable domain in full (rest from reference TRBV7-3 and TRBJ2-2): GAGVSQTPSNKVTEKGKYVELRCDPISGHTALYWYRQSLGQGPEFLIYFQGTGAADDSGLPNDRFFAVRPEGSVSTLKIQRTERGDSAVYLCASSLHRLAGVGNRGNTGELFFGEGSRLTVL.

This clone was recorded once. Compared with germline, one end of the junction differs, possibly owing to a read error. The gene calls are TRBV29-1 and TRBJ2-3; D gene uncertain. This CDR3 is 13 amino acids long. In germline, CDR1 is SQVTM, CDR2 ANQGSEA. CDR3 loop: CSVEGGNTDTQCF. DNA of the CDR3: TGCAGCGTTGAAGGCGGAAACACAGATACGCAGTGTTTT.